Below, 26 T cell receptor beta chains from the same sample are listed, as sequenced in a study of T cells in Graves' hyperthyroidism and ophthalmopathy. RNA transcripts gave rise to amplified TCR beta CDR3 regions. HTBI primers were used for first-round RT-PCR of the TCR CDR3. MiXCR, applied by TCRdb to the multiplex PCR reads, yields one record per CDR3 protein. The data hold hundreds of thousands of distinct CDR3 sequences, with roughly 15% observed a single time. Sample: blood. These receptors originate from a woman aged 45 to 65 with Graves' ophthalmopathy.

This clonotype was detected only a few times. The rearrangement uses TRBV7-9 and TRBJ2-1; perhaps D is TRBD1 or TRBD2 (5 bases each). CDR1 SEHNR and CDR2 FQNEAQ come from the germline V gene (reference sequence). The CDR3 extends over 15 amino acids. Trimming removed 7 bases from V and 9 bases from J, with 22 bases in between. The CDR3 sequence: CASTTSRLAGAEQFF. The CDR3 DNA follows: TGTGCCAGCACCACTAGTCGGCTAGCTGGGGCTGAGCAGTTCTTC. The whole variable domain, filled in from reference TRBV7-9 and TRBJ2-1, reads DTGVSQNPRHKITKRGQNVTFRCDPISEHNRLYWYRQTLGQGPEFLTYFQNEAQLEKSRLLSDRFSAERPKGSFSTLEIQRTEQGDSAMYLCASTTSRLAGAEQFFGPGTRLTVL.

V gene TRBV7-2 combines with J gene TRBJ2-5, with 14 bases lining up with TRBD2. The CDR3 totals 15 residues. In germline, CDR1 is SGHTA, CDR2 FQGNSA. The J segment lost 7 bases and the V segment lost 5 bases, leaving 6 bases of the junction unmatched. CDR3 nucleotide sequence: TGTGCCAGCAGCCCGACTAGCGGGAGGGAGGGGACCCAGTACTTC. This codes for CASSPTSGREGTQYF. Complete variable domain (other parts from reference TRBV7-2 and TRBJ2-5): GAGVSQSPSNKVTEKGKDVELRCDPISGHTALYWYRQSLGQGLEFLIYFQGNSAPDKSGLPSDRFSAERTGGSVSTLTIQRTQQEDSAVYLCASSPTSGREGTQYFGPGTRLLVL.

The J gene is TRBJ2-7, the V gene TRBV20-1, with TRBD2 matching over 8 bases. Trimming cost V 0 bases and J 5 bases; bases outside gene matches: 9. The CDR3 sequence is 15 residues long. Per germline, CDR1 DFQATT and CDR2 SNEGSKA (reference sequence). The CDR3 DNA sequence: TGCAGTGCTAGAGATGGGACTAGTGGGTACAACGAGCAGTACTTC. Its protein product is CSARDGTSGYNEQYF.

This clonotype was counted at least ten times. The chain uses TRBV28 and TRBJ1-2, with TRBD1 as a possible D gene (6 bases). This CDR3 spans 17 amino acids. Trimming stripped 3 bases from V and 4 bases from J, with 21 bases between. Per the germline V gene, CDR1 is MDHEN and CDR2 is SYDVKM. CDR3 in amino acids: CASSFAGGATRAYGYTF. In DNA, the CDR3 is TGTGCCAGCAGTTTCGCCGGGGGGGCGACGCGGGCCTATGGCTACACCTTC.

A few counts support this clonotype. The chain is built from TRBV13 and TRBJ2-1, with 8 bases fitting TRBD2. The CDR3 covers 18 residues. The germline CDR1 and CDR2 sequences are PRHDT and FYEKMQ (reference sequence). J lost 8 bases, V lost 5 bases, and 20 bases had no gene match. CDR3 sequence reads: CASSETGLVRVKGDEQFF. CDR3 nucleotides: TGTGCCAGCAGCGAAACGGGACTAGTGCGGGTTAAGGGCGATGAGCAGTTCTTC.

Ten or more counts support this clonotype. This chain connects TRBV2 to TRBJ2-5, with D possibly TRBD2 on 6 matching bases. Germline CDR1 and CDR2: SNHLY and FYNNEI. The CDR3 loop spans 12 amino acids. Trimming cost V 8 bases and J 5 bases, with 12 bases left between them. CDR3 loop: CASGRDLETQYF. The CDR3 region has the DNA TGTGCCAGCGGCAGGGACTTGGAGACCCAGTACTTC.

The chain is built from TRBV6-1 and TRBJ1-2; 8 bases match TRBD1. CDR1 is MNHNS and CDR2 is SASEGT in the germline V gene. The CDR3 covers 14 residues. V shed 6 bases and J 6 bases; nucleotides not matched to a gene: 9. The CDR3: CASRHRGGQDGYTF. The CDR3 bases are TGTGCCAGCAGGCACCGAGGGGGACAGGATGGCTACACCTTC.

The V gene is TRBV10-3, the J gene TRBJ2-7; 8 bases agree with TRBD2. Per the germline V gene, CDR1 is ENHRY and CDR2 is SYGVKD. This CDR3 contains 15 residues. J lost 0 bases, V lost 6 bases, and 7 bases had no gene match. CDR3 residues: CAISDTSGLSYEQYF. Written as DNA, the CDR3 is TGTGCCATCAGCGATACTAGCGGACTCTCCTACGAGCAGTACTTC.

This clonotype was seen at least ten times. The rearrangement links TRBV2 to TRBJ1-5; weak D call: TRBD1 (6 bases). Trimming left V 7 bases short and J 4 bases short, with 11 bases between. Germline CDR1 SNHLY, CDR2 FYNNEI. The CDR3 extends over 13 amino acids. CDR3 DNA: TGTGCCAGCACAGGGGAGACGAATCAGCCCCAGCATTTT. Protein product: CASTGETNQPQHF.

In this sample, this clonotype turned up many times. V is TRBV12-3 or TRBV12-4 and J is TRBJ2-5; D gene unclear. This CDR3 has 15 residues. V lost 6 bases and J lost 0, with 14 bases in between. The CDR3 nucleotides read TGTGCCAGCAGAGTGGGTACACTCAACCAAGAGACCCAGTACTTC. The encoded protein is CASRVGTLNQETQYF.

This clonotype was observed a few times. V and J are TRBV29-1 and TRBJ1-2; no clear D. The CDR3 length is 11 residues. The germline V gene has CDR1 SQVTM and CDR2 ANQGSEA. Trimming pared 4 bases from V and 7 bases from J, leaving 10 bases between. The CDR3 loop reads CSVVGPSGYTF. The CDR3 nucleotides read TGCAGCGTTGTCGGGCCGAGTGGCTACACCTTC.

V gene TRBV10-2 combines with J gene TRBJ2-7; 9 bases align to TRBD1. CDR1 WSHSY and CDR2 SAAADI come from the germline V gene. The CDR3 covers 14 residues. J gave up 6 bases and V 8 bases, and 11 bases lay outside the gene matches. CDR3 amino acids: CASGRDRVGGEQYF. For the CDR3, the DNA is TGCGCCAGCGGCCGGGACAGGGTTGGAGGCGAGCAGTACTTC.

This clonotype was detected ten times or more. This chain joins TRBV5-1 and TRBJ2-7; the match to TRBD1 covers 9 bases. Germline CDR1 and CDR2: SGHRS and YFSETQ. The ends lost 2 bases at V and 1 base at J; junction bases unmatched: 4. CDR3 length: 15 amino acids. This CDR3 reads CASSFRDRASYEQYF. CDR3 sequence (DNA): TGCGCCAGCAGCTTCCGGGACAGGGCATCCTACGAGCAGTACTTC.

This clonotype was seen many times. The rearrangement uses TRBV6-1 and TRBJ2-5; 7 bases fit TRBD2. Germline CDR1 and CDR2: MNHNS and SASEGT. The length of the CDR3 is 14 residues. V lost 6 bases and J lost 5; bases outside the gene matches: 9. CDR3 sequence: CASSPQLASETQYF. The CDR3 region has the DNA TGTGCCAGCAGCCCCCAACTAGCGTCGGAGACCCAGTACTTC.

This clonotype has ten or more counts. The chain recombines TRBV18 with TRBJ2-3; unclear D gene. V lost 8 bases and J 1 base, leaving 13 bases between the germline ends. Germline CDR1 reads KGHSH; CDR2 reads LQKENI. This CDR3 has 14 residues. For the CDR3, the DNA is TGTGCCAGCAGTCCCCCTGGCCGCACAGATACGCAGTATTTT. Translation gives CASSPPGRTDTQYF.

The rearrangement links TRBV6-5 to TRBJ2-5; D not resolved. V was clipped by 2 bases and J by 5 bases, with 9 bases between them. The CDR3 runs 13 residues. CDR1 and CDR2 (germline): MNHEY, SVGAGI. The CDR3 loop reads CASSYGRKETQYF. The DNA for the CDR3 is TGTGCCAGCAGTTACGGTCGAAAGGAGACCCAGTACTTC.

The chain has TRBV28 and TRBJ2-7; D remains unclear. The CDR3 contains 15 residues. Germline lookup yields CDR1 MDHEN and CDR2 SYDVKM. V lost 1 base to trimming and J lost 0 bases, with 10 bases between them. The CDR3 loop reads CASSLFFGPSYEQYF. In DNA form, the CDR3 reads TGTGCCAGCAGTTTATTCTTTGGGCCCTCCTACGAGCAGTACTTC.

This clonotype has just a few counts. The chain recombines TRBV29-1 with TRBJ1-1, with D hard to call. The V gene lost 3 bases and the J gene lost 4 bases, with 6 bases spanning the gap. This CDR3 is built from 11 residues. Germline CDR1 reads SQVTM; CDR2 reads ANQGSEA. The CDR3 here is CSVESSTEAFF. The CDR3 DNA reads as TGCAGCGTTGAGTCCAGCACTGAAGCTTTCTTT.

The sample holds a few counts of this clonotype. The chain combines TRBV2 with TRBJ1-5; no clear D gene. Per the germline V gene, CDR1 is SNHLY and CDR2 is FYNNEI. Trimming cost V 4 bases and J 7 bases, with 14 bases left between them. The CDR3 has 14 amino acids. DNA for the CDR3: TGTGCCAGCAGTGTCAGGAGTATTCTCCAGCCCCAGCATTTT. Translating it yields CASSVRSILQPQHF.

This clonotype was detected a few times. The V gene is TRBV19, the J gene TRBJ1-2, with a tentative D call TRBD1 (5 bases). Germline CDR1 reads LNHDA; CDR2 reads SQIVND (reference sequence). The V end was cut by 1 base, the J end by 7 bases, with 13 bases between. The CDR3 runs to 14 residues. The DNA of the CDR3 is TGTGCCAGTAGTATAGTTGGGACGGAGACTGGCTACACCTTC. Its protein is CASSIVGTETGYTF. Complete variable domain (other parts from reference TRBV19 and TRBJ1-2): DGGITQSPKYLFRKEGQNVTLSCEQNLNHDAMYWYRQDPGQGLRLIYYSQIVNDFQKGDIAEGYSVSREKKESFPLTVTSAQKNPTAFYLCASSIVGTETGYTFGSGTRLTVV.

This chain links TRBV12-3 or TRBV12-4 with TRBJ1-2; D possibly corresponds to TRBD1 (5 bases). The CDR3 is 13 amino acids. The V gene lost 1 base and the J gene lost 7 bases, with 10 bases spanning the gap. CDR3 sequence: CASSLGDGGGYTF. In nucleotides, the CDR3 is TGTGCCAGCAGTTTAGGGGACGGCGGTGGCTACACCTTC.

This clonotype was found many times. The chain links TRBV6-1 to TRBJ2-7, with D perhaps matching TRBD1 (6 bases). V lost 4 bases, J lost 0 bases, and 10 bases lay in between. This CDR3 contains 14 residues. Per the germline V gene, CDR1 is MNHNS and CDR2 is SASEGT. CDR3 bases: TGTGCCAGCAGTGCTCAGGGGTACTCCTACGAGCAGTACTTC. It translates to CASSAQGYSYEQYF.

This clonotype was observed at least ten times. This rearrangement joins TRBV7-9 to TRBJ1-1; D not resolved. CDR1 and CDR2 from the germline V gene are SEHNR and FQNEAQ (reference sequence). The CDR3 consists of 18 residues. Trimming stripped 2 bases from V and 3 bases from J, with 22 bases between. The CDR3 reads CASSLKPFFVHRDTEAFF. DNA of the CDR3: TGTGCCAGCAGCTTAAAGCCCTTTTTTGTACACCGGGACACTGAAGCTTTCTTT.

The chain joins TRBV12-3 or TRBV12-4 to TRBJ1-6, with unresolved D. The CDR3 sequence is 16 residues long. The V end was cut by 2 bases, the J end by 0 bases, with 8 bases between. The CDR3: CASSLWQSSYNSPLHF. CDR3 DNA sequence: TGTGCCAGCAGTTTATGGCAGAGCTCCTATAATTCACCCCTCCACTTT.

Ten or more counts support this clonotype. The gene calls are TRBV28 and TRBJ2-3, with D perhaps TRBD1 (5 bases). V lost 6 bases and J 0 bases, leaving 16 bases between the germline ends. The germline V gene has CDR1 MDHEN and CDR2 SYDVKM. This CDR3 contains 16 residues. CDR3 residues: CASRSAGRTSTDTQYF. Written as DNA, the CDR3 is TGTGCCAGCAGGTCCGCAGGGCGTACAAGCACAGATACGCAGTATTTT.

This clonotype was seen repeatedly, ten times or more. The CDR3 DNA is TGTGCCAGCAGACTTCGCCGGGACAGTCACTATGGCTACACCTTC. This codes for CASRLRRDSHYGYTF. The chain couples TRBV12-3 or TRBV12-4 to TRBJ1-2; 7 positions match TRBD1. The J segment lost 3 bases and the V segment lost 6 bases, leaving 10 bases of the junction unmatched. The CDR3 has 15 amino acids.